This TCR beta chain was identified in a study of cytomegalovirus exposure and HLA in healthy donors. As for this clone: What it recognizes is unknown.

Study-level results: Researchers reported in a later analysis that a missense DCLRE1C variant was tied to TCR beta V- and J-gene trimming. With DRB1 most and HLA-C fewest, TCR association rates differed between HLA loci in a later analysis. Whilst most TCR sequences proved rare, a subset of public TCRs occurred across many donors.

It was with 60 Vbeta and 13 Jbeta primers that the PCR ran. Clones were read by immunoSEQ multiplex PCR, and TCRdb kept only the in-frame ones, dropping some. This table has 90,000 or so clones, approximately 80% appearing once. Germline V gene lookup returns CDR1 MDHEN and CDR2 SYDVKM. The ends lost 7 bases at V and 1 base at J; junction bases unmatched: 8. The CDR3 consists of 15 residues. Each donor was healthy, and each was a bone marrow donor. The TCR originated in a man aged 25-45 years in good health and CMV-seropositive. The genes are TRBV28 and TRBJ2-5, with 8 bases lining up with TRBD2. The sequencing sample was made of PBMCs. The DNA of the CDR3 is TGTGCCAGCATGGCGACGGGAGGGCCCCAAGAGACCCAGTACTTC. Residues: CASMATGGPQETQYF.